This is a list of T cell receptor beta chains from one sample in a study of cytomegalovirus exposure and HLA in healthy donors. Clones were sequenced by immunoSEQ multiplex PCR, and TCRdb holds only the in-frame ones, with some missing. The table shows under 100,000 clones, with around 79% occurring only once. Sample: PBMCs. The receptors originated from a human donor in good health. Both conserved end residues are part of each CDR3. A D gene is named only where the DNA matches it firmly. Only part of the rows carry a size: once, few, many, or a class if the clone is expanded.

D gene	V gene	clone size	J gene	CDR3 length	CDR3 DNA	CDR3 protein
TRBD2	TRBV10-3	.	TRBJ2-3	18	TGTGCCATCAGTGAGTCGACTCTAGCGGGGAGCTTAACAGATACGCAGTATTTT	CAISESTLAGSLTDTQYF
TRBD1	TRBV25-1	.	TRBJ1-2	15	TGTGCCAGCAGTGCCCCGGGACAGGCGCGCTATGGCTACACCTTC	CASSAPGQARYGYTF
TRBD1	TRBV4-3	.	TRBJ2-7	15	TGCGCCAGCAGCCAAGACTGGGACAGGCCCTACGAGCAGTACTTC	CASSQDWDRPYEQYF
.	TRBV19	.	TRBJ2-5	13	TGTGCCAGTAGTAGCAGGGGGGCGGAGACCCAGTACTTC	CASSSRGAETQYF
TRBD2	TRBV19	once	TRBJ2-1	16	TGTGCCAGTAAAGTCACGGGACTAGCGGTCGCCAATGAGCAGTTCTTC	CASKVTGLAVANEQFF
TRBD2	TRBV2	once	TRBJ2-5	15	TGTGCCAGCAATGGGGCCGGGGGGGCCTTGGAGACCCAGTACTTC	CASNGAGGALETQYF
.	TRBV27	.	TRBJ1-2	14	TGTGCCAGCAGTTCGTCAGGAATCGAATATGGCTACACCTTC	CASSSSGIEYGYTF
.	TRBV6-1	.	TRBJ1-1	12	TGTGCCAGCAGCGTCTCTAACACTGAAGCTTTCTTT	CASSVSNTEAFF
.	TRBV20-1	.	TRBJ2-2	10	TGCAGTGCCGCGGGGGCGGGGCTGTTTTTT	CSAAGAGLFF
.	TRBV6-5	few	TRBJ2-5	11	TGTGCCAGCGGGGGTTGGAGGGGCCAGTACTTC	CASGGWRGQYF
TRBD1	TRBV6-5	.	TRBJ2-3	12	TGTGCCAGCAGTTCGGGACAGAGGACGCAGTATTTT	CASSSGQRTQYF
TRBD1	TRBV6-5	.	TRBJ1-5	15	TGTGCCAGCAGCCCTACAGGGGAGATGAATCAGCCCCAGCATTTT	CASSPTGEMNQPQHF
.	TRBV27	.	TRBJ2-7	14	TGTGCCAGCAGTTTGGGGGACACTTCCTACGAGCAGTACTTC	CASSLGDTSYEQYF
.	TRBV10-3	once	TRBJ2-7	14	TGTGCCATCAGTGAGTCGCAGGACTCCTACGAGCAGTACTTC	CAISESQDSYEQYF
.	TRBV11-2	.	TRBJ2-7	14	TGTGCCAGCAGCTTATACGGGGGAGCCTACGAGCAGTACTTC	CASSLYGGAYEQYF
TRBD2	TRBV5-6	once	TRBJ2-1	16	TGTGCCAGCAGCTTGGAACTAGCGGGGGGTTTGGGTGAGCAGTTCTTC	CASSLELAGGLGEQFF
TRBD1	TRBV6-4	.	TRBJ1-1	13	TGTGCCAGCCGGGACAGGGCTTACACTGAAGCTTTCTTT	CASRDRAYTEAFF
.	TRBV29-1	once	TRBJ1-2	12	TGCAGCGTTGAGGCCCACAACTATGGCTACCCCTTC	CSVEAHNYGYPF
TRBD1	TRBV5-8	.	TRBJ1-1	14	TGTGCCAGCAGCTTGCGACAGGGGGCCGGTGAAGCTTTCTTT	CASSLRQGAGEAFF
.	TRBV5-4	.	TRBJ1-1	15	TGTGCCAGCAGCTTTACAGTTCAGGGCCTCACTGAAGCTTTCTTT	CASSFTVQGLTEAFF
.	TRBV5-1	.	TRBJ2-7	14	TGCGCCAGCAGCTTGATGGGGGCTTCTTACGAGCAGTACTTC	CASSLMGASYEQYF
.	TRBV29-1	.	TRBJ2-1	16	TGCAGCGTGGTACCGCCGACAGGAAAAAACTACAATGAGCAGTTCTTC	CSVVPPTGKNYNEQFF
TRBD1	TRBV6-5	.	TRBJ1-4	14	TGTGCCAGCAGCCAACAGGGGCAAATTGAAAAACTGTTTTTT	CASSQQGQIEKLFF
TRBD1	TRBV7-2	.	TRBJ1-1	16	TGTGCCAGCAGCCGACAGGGGGGATTCATGAACACTGAAGCTTTCTTT	CASSRQGGFMNTEAFF
.	TRBV7-6	.	TRBJ1-1	15	TGTGCCAGCAGCCCAGCTAAGGGGATGAACACTGAAGCTTTCTTT	CASSPAKGMNTEAFF
.	TRBV2	.	TRBJ1-2	14	TGTGCCAGCAGTGAAGAGGGGCGTTTCTATGGCTACACCTTC	CASSEEGRFYGYTF
.	TRBV7-9	few	TRBJ2-1	16	TGTGCCAGCAGCCGAGCGACCGCCAGCTTGCTCAATGAGCAGTTCTTC	CASSRATASLLNEQFF
.	TRBV20-1	.	TRBJ1-2	11	TGCAGTGCACCCCGAGGGCCCGGCTACACCTTC	CSAPRGPGYTF
.	TRBV19	.	TRBJ1-2	14	TGTGCCAGTAGTCCGACCCAGGGGCCCTATGGCTACACCTTC	CASSPTQGPYGYTF
.	TRBV10-1	.	TRBJ2-2	14	TGCGCCAGCGGAGGGACCGCTAAATTCGGGGAGCTGTTTTTT	CASGGTAKFGELFF
.	TRBV4-2	once	TRBJ2-1	14	TGTGCCAGCAGCCAAGATCTCAGGTCCAATGAGCAGTTCTTC	CASSQDLRSNEQFF